Below, 26 T cell receptor beta chains from the same sample are listed, as sequenced in a study of STAT3 mutations in large granular lymphocyte leukemia. Study conclusions and caveats: At least one immunodominant TCR beta clonotype appeared in every T-cell large granular lymphocyte leukemia patient.

Profiling relied on immunoSEQ multiplex PCR, and the TCRdb table lists in-frame clones only, not all of them. The table includes some 30,000 clones, 60% to 85% detected once. Their target antigens are unknown. Material: peripheral blood mononuclear cells. These receptor sequences come from a woman aged 45-60 years with T-cell large granular lymphocyte leukemia. Some clones in this sample may be carry-over from other donors' samples.

The chain uses TRBV7-3 and TRBJ2-3; D uncertain. Germline CDR1 reads SGHTA; CDR2 reads FQGTGA. The CDR3 runs to 11 residues. V shed 2 bases and J shed 7 bases, with 4 bases lying between them. The chain's CDR3 is CASSLRYTQYF. The DNA of the CDR3 is TGTGCCAGCAGCTTACGGTATACGCAGTATTTT. Full variable domain (outside the CDR3, taken from reference TRBV7-3 and TRBJ2-3): GAGVSQTPSNKVTEKGKYVELRCDPISGHTALYWYRQSLGQGPEFLIYFQGTGAADDSGLPNDRFFAVRPEGSVSTLKIQRTERGDSAVYLCASSLRYTQYFGPGTRLTVL.

The chain employs TRBV7-2 and TRBJ2-1, with 8 positions matching TRBD1. V was pared by 4 bases and J by 6 bases, with 20 bases of the junction left unmatched. Per the germline V gene, CDR1 is SGHTA and CDR2 is FQGNSA. The CDR3 runs to 19 residues. CDR3 bases: TGTGCCAGCAGCTCGGGACAGGTGGGGAAGTGGAGGGATTTCAATGAGCAGTTCTTC. Its translation: CASSSGQVGKWRDFNEQFF. Filled out from reference TRBV7-2 and TRBJ2-1, the complete variable domain reads GAGVSQSPSNKVTEKGKDVELRCDPISGHTALYWYRQSLGQGLEFLIYFQGNSAPDKSGLPSDRFSAERTGGSVSTLTIQRTQQEDSAVYLCASSSGQVGKWRDFNEQFFGPGTRLTVL.

The chain recombines TRBV30 with TRBJ2-1; 9 bases are shared with TRBD2. Germline V gives CDR1 GTSNPN, CDR2 SVGIG (reference sequence). The CDR3 runs 11 residues. With 5 bases clipped from V and 10 bases from J, the junction kept 3 bases outside the gene matches. DNA of the CDR3: TGTGCCTGGGGGGGACTAGCCGAGCAGTTCTTC. Its translation is CAWGGLAEQFF.

The CDR3: CASSLALRPETQYF. As DNA, the CDR3 is TGTGCCAGCAGCTTAGCGCTAAGACCCGAGACCCAGTACTTC. This chain links TRBV7-2 with TRBJ2-5; D gene uncertain. Trimming stripped 0 bases from V and 5 bases from J, with 10 bases between. This CDR3 has 14 residues. From germline, CDR1 is SGHTA and CDR2 FQGNSA.

The chain carries TRBV5-8 and TRBJ2-7; tentatively, D is TRBD1 (5 bases). Germline CDR1 and CDR2: SGHTS and YDEGEE. The CDR3 loop spans 12 amino acids. V lost 2 bases and J lost 6, with 9 bases in between. CDR3 sequence reads: CASSFMGLEQYF. Here the CDR3 DNA reads TGTGCCAGCAGCTTTATGGGGCTCGAGCAGTACTTC.

This clone was observed a few times. The chain links TRBV27 to TRBJ1-5; D is ambiguous. CDR3 length: 14 amino acids. The V end was cut by 2 bases, the J end by 6 bases, with 11 bases between. Germline lookup yields CDR1 MNHEY and CDR2 SMNVEV (reference sequence). The CDR3 loop reads CASSLRGLGQPQHF. The CDR3 DNA sequence: TGTGCCAGCAGTTTAAGAGGGCTGGGTCAGCCCCAGCATTTT.

The gene calls are TRBV27 and TRBJ2-7; D is ambiguous. Germline values: CDR1 MNHEY, CDR2 SMNVEV (reference sequence). The CDR3 has 14 amino acids. The V and J ends lost 6 bases and 3 bases respectively, with 15 bases between them. The CDR3 sequence is CASRKRTADYEQYF. For the CDR3, the DNA is TGTGCCAGCAGGAAACGGACGGCGGACTACGAGCAGTACTTC.

The chain has TRBV2 and TRBJ2-5; D not resolved. The CDR3 consists of 11 residues. The germline V gene encodes CDR1 SNHLY and CDR2 FYNNEI. The V gene lost 1 base and the J gene lost 4 bases, with 1 base spanning the gap. The CDR3 DNA reads as TGTGCCAGCAGTGAAGTAGAGACCCAGTACTTC. As protein: CASSEVETQYF. Full variable domain (rest looked up from reference TRBV2 and TRBJ2-5): EPEVTQTPSHQVTQMGQEVILRCVPISNHLYFYWYRQILGQKVEFLVSFYNNEISEKSEIFDDQFSVERPDGSNFTLKIRSTKLEDSAMYFCASSEVETQYFGPGTRLLVL.

The count of this clone is one. V usage is TRBV5-1 and J usage is TRBJ2-7; D may be TRBD1 or TRBD2 (6 bases each). CDR1 and CDR2 from the germline V gene are SGHRS and YFSETQ. The CDR3 loop spans 15 amino acids. Trimming took off 4 bases at V and 2 bases at J, with 16 bases between the two ends. Here the CDR3 reads CASSLRGELPYEQYF. In nucleotides, the CDR3 is TGCGCCAGCAGCCTTAGGGGGGAGCTGCCCTACGAGCAGTACTTC.

The chain uses TRBV6-6 and TRBJ2-7; TRBD1 matches 7 bases. The CDR3 is made up of 15 amino acids. Germline CDR1 is MNHNY and CDR2 is SVGAGI (reference sequence). J lost 5 bases, V lost 2 bases, and 9 bases had no gene match. The CDR3: CASSYATGLRDEQYF. In DNA form, the CDR3 reads TGTGCCAGCAGTTACGCGACAGGGCTTCGCGACGAGCAGTACTTC.

The count of this clone is one. V usage is TRBV4-1 and J usage is TRBJ2-7; 14 nucleotides line up with TRBD2. This CDR3 region has 17 residues. V was clipped by 0 bases and J by 6 bases; unmatched bases: 7. The V gene's germline CDR1 is MGHRA and CDR2 YSYEKL. The CDR3 is CASSQDWGLAGVVEQYF. In nucleotides, the CDR3 is TGCGCCAGCAGCCAAGATTGGGGACTAGCGGGAGTCGTCGAGCAGTACTTC.

The chain uses TRBV18 and TRBJ2-6; D could derive from TRBD1 or TRBD2 (5 bases each). From germline, CDR1 is KGHSH and CDR2 LQKENI. There are 16 residues in the CDR3. The germline V and J ends were trimmed by 6 bases and 4 bases, with 16 bases remaining between them. The CDR3 loop is CASSQGREGGANVLTF. The DNA of the CDR3 is TGTGCCAGCTCCCAAGGACGCGAGGGGGGGGCCAACGTCCTGACTTTC.

V and J are TRBV29-1 and TRBJ2-7; TRBD2 is a possible D gene (5 bases). The germline CDR1 and CDR2 sequences are SQVTM and ANQGSEA. The ends were cut back, 4 bases at V and 3 bases at J, with 10 bases in the middle. The CDR3 runs to 12 residues. The CDR3 spells CSVATRGYEQYF. As DNA, the CDR3 is TGCAGCGTTGCAACCCGGGGCTACGAGCAGTACTTC.

This chain uses TRBV25-1 with TRBJ2-7; D gene unclear. The germline V and J ends were trimmed by 5 bases and 5 bases, with 7 bases remaining between them. The CDR3 length is 11 residues. Looked up from germline, CDR1 is MGHDK and CDR2 is SYGVNS. As DNA, the CDR3 is TGTGCCAGCAGTAGGTCCCACGAGCAGTACTTC. This sequence encodes CASSRSHEQYF.

The chain uses TRBV5-4 and TRBJ2-2, with D perhaps TRBD2 (7 bases). V lost 4 bases and J 8 bases, leaving 18 bases between the germline ends. From germline, CDR1 is SGHNT and CDR2 YYREEE (reference sequence). CDR3 size: 15 residues. CDR3 residues: CASSLPIRGAGELFF. Here the CDR3 DNA reads TGTGCCAGCAGCCTCCCCATTCGGGGGGCAGGGGAGCTGTTTTTT.

This clone was seen a handful of times. CDR3 loop: CASSQTRQGRETQYF. DNA of the CDR3: TGCGCCAGCAGCCAGACGAGACAGGGTAGGGAGACCCAGTACTTC. This chain joins TRBV4-1 and TRBJ2-5, with 7 bases that match TRBD1. Germline values: CDR1 MGHRA, CDR2 YSYEKL. The J segment lost 5 bases and the V segment lost 3 bases, leaving 9 bases of the junction unmatched. This CDR3 has 15 amino acids.

The count of this clone is one. J is TRBJ2-7 and V is TRBV7-9; 8 bases are a match to TRBD2. J lost 6 bases, V lost 6 bases, and 10 bases had no gene match. The germline V gene has CDR1 SEHNR and CDR2 FQNEAQ (reference sequence). There are 14 residues in the CDR3. CDR3 in DNA: TGTGCCAGCAGGCAAGCGGGAGCGATCGCCGAGCAGTACTTC. Residues: CASRQAGAIAEQYF.

The chain uses TRBV28 and TRBJ2-7, with 7 bases aligning to TRBD1. The germline CDR1 and CDR2 sequences are MDHEN and SYDVKM. Trimming cost V 2 bases and J 0 bases; bases outside gene matches: 7. The CDR3 runs to 16 residues. For the CDR3, the DNA is TGTGCCAGCAGTTTAGGAGTACAGGGGCCCTCCTACGAGCAGTACTTC. This sequence encodes CASSLGVQGPSYEQYF.

The chain joins TRBV7-2 to TRBJ1-1; 8 nucleotides match TRBD1. Germline V CDR1 and CDR2: SGHTA, FQGNSA. CDR3 length equals 16 residues. The trim removed 2 bases at V and 0 bases at J, leaving 5 bases unmatched. The CDR3 region is CASSLRGQGMNTEAFF. CDR3 sequence (DNA): TGTGCCAGCAGCTTAAGAGGACAGGGAATGAACACTGAAGCTTTCTTT. Based on the CDR3 plus reference TRBV7-2 and TRBJ1-1, the full variable domain is GAGVSQSPSNKVTEKGKDVELRCDPISGHTALYWYRQSLGQGLEFLIYFQGNSAPDKSGLPSDRFSAERTGGSVSTLTIQRTQQEDSAVYLCASSLRGQGMNTEAFFGQGTRLTVV.

The chain employs TRBV5-1 and TRBJ2-1; TRBD2 aligns across 12 bases. CDR1 and CDR2 from the germline V gene are SGHRS and YFSETQ. V was clipped by 1 base and J by 8 bases; unmatched bases: 4. The CDR3 loop spans 15 amino acids. CDR3 in amino acids: CASSLRLAGVYEQFF. CDR3 DNA sequence: TGCGCCAGCAGCTTGAGACTAGCGGGAGTATATGAGCAGTTCTTC.

This clone appeared a few times. The CDR3 coding sequence is TGTGCCAGCTGGGTGGGGACAGGGGCTAGCGAGCAGTACTTC. This gives the protein CASWVGTGASEQYF. This sequence joins TRBV27 and TRBJ2-7, with 10 positions matching TRBD1. With V trimmed by 8 bases and J by 6 bases, 10 bases remained unmatched. This CDR3 has 14 residues. CDR1 and CDR2 (germline): MNHEY, SMNVEV (reference sequence).

The CDR3 loop reads CASSIYEGDTQYF. The CDR3 nucleotides are TGTGCCAGCAGCATATATGAGGGAGATACGCAGTATTTT. The chain employs TRBV7-9 and TRBJ2-3, with a weak D call TRBD2 (5 bases). Germline values: CDR1 SEHNR, CDR2 FQNEAQ (reference sequence). Trimming took 5 bases from V and 5 from J, leaving 11 bases between them. The CDR3 extends over 13 amino acids.

The chain couples TRBV25-1 to TRBJ2-3; D gene uncertain. There are 12 residues in the CDR3. V was trimmed by 8 bases and J by 8 bases, leaving 14 bases between them. In germline, CDR1 is MGHDK, CDR2 SYGVNS. The CDR3 nucleotides read TGTGCCAGCCGGTCCACCGGCTCTACGCAGTATTTT. Its protein product is CASRSTGSTQYF.

The chain carries TRBV7-8 and TRBJ1-5; D remains ambiguous. Germline loops: CDR1 SGHVS, CDR2 FQNEAQ. The CDR3 length is 13 residues. CDR3 coding DNA: TGTGCTGCACGAGGGCCGGGCAATCAGCCCCAGCATTTT. It yields the protein CAARGPGNQPQHF.

The genes are TRBV5-5 and TRBJ1-1, with 10 bases matching TRBD1. CDR3 length: 17 amino acids. Unmatched junction bases numbered 8, after V lost 3 bases and J lost 0 bases. Germline lookup yields CDR1 SGHKS and CDR2 YYEKEE (reference sequence). The CDR3 DNA reads as TGTGCCAGCAGCTCCGACAGGGGGCAAATTATGAACACTGAAGCTTTCTTT. It specifies CASSSDRGQIMNTEAFF.

V and J are TRBV18 and TRBJ2-5; D uncertain. The CDR3 is made up of 11 amino acids. Germline V CDR1 and CDR2: KGHSH, LQKENI. V dropped 6 bases and J dropped 2 bases, with 4 bases sitting between them. The CDR3 nucleotides are TGTGCCAGCTCCCGACAAGAGACCCAGTACTTC. Translated: CASSRQETQYF.